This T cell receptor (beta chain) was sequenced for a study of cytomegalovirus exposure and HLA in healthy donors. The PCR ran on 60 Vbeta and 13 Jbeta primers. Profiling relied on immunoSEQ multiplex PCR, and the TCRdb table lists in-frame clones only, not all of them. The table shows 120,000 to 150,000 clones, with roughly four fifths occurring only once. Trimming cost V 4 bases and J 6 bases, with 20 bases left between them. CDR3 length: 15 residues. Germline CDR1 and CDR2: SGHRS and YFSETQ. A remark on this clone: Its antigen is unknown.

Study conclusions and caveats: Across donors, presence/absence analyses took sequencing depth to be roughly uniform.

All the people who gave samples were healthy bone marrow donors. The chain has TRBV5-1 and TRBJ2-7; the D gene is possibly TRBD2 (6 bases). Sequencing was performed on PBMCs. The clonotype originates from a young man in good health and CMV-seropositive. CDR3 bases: TGCGCCAGCAGCCTTGCTTCCGGGAGCGGATTCGAGCAGTACTTC. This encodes CASSLASGSGFEQYF.